This passage covers 9 T cell receptor beta chains from one sample sequenced in a study of T cell clusters in autoimmune cytopenias. Tens of thousands of genome equivalents of blood DNA were amplified for TRB. TRB rearrangements were amplified by touch-down multiplex PCR with mixed TRB-A/B primers. TCRdb reanalyzed the multiplex PCR reads and collapses them to one entry per CDR3 protein, without DNA. This listing includes some 7,800 distinct CDR3 sequences. Sequencing was done on a sample of peripheral blood. These receptors originate from a human donor with an autoimmune cytopenia or autoimmune hepatitis (not recorded which).

The chain joins TRBV5-1 to TRBJ1-1; the TRBD1 assignment by TCRdb is unverifiable without DNA. Germline V gives CDR1 SGHRS, CDR2 YFSETQ. The CDR3 has 12 amino acids. The CDR3 reads CASSGGGTEAFF.

This chain joins TRBV12-3 or TRBV12-4 and TRBJ2-1; TCRdb's assignment of TRBD1 cannot be checked, as there is no DNA. The CDR3 length is 14 residues. The CDR3 loop is CASSPDVRVNEQFF.

The chain uses TRBV5-1 and TRBJ1-1; the D call from TCRdb, TRBD1, cannot be confirmed without DNA. This CDR3 is 14 amino acids long. The germline gives CDR1 SGHRS, CDR2 YFSETQ. CDR3 in amino acids: CASSLVVPTGEAFF.

The gene calls are TRBV6-1 and TRBJ1-4; no DNA is available, so the TRBD1 call from TCRdb remains unchecked. The CDR3 length is 14 residues. The V gene's germline CDR1 is MNHNS and CDR2 SASEGT. CDR3: CASSVGTGREKLFF.

The chain is built from TRBV20-1 and TRBJ1-1; the D call from TCRdb, TRBD1, cannot be confirmed without DNA. Germline V gene lookup returns CDR1 DFQATT and CDR2 SNEGSKA (reference sequence). The CDR3 spans 11 residues. The CDR3 sequence: CSAPMGQEAFF.

This chain uses TRBV18 with TRBJ2-7; TCRdb's D gene call, TRBD1, goes unchecked for lack of DNA. Per the germline V gene, CDR1 is KGHSH and CDR2 is LQKENI. The CDR3 runs 14 residues. The CDR3 loop reads CASSPLLGGDEQYF.

The chain uses TRBV7-9 and TRBJ1-1; the TCRdb D gene call, TRBD1, has no DNA to confirm it. The germline gives CDR1 SEHNR, CDR2 FQNEAQ (reference sequence). The CDR3 is 16 amino acids. The CDR3 is CASSPIIRTENTEAFF.

The chain is built from TRBV11-2 and TRBJ2-1; the TCRdb call, TRBD1, lacks DNA for checking. Germline CDR1 SGHAT, CDR2 FQNNGV. There are 17 residues in the CDR3. CDR3 amino acids: CASSPPGHLNSYNEQFF.

The chain combines TRBV6-6 with TRBJ1-2. The germline V gene encodes CDR1 MNHNY and CDR2 SVGAGI (reference sequence). The CDR3 is 15 residues long. The CDR3 sequence is CASSSGGGTSGGYTF.